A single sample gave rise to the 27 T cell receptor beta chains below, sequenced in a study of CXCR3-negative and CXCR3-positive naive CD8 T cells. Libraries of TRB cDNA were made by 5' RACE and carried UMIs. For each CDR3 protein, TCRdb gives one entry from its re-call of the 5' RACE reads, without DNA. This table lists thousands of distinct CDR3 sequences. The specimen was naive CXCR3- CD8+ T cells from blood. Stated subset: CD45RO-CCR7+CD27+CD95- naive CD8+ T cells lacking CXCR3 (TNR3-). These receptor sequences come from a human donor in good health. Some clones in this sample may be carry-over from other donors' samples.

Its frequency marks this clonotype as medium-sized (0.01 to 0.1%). The CDR3 here is CSVARGREQYF. The chain has TRBV29-1 and TRBJ2-7; lacking DNA, the TRBD1 call made by TCRdb goes unchecked. The CDR3 is 11 amino acids. Germline-derived CDR1 and CDR2 are SQVTM and ANQGSEA.

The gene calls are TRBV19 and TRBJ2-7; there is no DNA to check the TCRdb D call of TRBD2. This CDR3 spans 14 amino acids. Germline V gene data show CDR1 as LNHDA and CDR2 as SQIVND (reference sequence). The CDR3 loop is CASSTSRASYEQYF.

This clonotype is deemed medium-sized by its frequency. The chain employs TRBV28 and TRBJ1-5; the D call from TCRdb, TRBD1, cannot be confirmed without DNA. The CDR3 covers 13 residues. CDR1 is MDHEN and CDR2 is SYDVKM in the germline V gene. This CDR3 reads CASQTGSNQPQHF.

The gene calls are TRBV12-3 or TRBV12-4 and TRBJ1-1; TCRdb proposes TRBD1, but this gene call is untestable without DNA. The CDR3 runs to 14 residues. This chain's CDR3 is CASSPGQGNTEAFF.

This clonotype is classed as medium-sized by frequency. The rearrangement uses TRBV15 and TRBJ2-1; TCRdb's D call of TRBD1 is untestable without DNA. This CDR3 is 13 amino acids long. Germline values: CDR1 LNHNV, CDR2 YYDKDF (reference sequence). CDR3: CATSRDRGNEQFF.

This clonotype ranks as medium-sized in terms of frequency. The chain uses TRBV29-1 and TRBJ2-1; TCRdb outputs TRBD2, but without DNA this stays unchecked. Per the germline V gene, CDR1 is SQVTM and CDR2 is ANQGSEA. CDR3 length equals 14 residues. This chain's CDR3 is CSVDPESIGNEQFF.

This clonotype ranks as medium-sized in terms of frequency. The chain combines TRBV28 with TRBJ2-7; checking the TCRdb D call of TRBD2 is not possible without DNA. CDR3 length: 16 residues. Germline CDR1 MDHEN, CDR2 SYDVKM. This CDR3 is CASSLDRLAGGYEQYF.

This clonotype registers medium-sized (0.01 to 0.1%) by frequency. Here the CDR3 reads CASSWLTGGLDEQYF. This chain joins TRBV5-1 and TRBJ2-7; lacking DNA, the TRBD1 call made by TCRdb goes unchecked. The CDR3 has 15 amino acids. CDR1 and CDR2 from the germline V gene are SGHRS and YFSETQ.

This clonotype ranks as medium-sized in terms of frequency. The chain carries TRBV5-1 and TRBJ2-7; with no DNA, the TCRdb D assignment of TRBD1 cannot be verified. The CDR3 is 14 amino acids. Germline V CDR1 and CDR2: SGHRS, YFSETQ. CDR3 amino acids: CASSQGPVVYEQYF.

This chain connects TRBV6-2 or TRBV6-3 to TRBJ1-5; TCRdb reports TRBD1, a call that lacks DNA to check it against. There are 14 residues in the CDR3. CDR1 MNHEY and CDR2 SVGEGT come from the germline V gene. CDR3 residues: CASSYLGGNQLQHF.

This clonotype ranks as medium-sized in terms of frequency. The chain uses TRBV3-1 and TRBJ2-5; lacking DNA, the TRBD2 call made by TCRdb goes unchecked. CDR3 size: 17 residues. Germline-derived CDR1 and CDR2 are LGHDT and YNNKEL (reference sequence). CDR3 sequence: CASSPLGLAGAQETQYF.

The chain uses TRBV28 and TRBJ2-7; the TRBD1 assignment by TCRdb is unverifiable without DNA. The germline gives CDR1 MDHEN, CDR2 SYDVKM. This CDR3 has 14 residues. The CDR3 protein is CASTLQGDTNEQYF.

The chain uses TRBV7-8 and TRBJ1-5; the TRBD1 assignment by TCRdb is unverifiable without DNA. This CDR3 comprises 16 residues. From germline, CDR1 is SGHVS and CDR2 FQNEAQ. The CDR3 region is CASSLGGRQGLQPQHF.

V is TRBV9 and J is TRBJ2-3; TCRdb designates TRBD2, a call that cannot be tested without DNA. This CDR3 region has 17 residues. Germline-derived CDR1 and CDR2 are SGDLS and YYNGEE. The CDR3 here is CASSVENGLAGPDTQYF.

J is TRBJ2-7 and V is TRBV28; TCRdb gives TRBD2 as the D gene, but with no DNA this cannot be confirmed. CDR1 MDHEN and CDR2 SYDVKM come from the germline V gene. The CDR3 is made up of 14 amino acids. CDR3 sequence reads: CASSLDGTQDEQYF. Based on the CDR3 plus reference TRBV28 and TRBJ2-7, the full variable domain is DVKVTQSSRYLVKRTGEKVFLECVQDMDHENMFWYRQDPGLGLRLIYFSYDVKMKEKGDIPEGYSVSREKKERFSLILESASTNQTSMYLCASSLDGTQDEQYFGPGTRLTVT.

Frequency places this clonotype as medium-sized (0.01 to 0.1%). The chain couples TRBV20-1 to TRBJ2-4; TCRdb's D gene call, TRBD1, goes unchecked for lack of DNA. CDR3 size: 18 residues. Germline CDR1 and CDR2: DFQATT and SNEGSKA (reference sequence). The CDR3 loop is CSARAPVTRAGRANIQYF.

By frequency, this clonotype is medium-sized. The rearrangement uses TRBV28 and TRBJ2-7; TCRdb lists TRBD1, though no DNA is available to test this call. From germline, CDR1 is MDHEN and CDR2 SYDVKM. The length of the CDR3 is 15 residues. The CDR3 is CASIPPGQPPYEQYF.

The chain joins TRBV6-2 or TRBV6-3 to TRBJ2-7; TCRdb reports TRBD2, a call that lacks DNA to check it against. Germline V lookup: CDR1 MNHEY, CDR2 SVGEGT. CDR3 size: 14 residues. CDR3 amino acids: CASKTPGWPDEQYF.

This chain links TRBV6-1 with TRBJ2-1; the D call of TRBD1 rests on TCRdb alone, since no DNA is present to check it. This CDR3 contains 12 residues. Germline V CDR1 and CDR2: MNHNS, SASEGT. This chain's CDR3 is CASIRGGNEQFF.

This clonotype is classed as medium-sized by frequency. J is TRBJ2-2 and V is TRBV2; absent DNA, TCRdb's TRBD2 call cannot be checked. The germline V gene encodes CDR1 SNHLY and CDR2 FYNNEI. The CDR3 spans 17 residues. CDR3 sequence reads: CASSEAASGRTTGELFF.

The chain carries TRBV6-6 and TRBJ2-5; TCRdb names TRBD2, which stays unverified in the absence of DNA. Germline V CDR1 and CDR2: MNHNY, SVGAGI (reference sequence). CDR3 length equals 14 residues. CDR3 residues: CASTGGGYQETQYF.

CDR3 sequence: CSVEGGTGSSYNEQFF. V gene TRBV29-1 combines with J gene TRBJ2-1; the TRBD1 assignment by TCRdb is unverifiable without DNA. Germline V gene data show CDR1 as SQVTM and CDR2 as ANQGSEA. CDR3 length: 16 amino acids.

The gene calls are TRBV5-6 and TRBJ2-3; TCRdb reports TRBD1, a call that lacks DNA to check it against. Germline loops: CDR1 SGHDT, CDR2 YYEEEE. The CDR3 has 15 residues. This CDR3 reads CASSLSPVGTDTQYF.

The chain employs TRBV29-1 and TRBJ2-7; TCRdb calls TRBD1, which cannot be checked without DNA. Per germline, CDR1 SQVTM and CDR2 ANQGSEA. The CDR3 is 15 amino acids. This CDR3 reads CSVVQRTTATYEQYF.

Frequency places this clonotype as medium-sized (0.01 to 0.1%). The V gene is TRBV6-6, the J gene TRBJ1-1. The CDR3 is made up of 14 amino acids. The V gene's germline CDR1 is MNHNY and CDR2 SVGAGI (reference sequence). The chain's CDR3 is CASKPTLGSAEAFF.

Here the CDR3 reads CASRRLAGSSYNEQFF. This chain connects TRBV19 to TRBJ2-1; TCRdb reports TRBD2, a call that lacks DNA to check it against. CDR3 length: 16 amino acids. Germline loops: CDR1 LNHDA, CDR2 SQIVND (reference sequence).

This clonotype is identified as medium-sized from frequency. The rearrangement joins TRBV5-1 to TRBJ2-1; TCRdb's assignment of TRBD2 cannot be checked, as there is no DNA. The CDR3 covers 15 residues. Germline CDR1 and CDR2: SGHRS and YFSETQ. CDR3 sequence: CASSLVRPSGDEQFF.